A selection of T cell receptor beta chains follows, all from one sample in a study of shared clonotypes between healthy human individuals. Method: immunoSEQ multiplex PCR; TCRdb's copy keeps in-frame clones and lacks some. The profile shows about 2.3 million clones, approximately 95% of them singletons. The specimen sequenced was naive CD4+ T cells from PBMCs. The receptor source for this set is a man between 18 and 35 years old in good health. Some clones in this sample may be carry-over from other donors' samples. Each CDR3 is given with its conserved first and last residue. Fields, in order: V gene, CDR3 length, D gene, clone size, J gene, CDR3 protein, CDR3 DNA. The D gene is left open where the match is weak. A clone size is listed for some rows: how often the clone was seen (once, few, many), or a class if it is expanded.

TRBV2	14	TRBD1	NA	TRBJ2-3	CASNGQGAADTQYF	TGTGCCAGTAACGGACAGGGGGCCGCAGATACGCAGTATTTT
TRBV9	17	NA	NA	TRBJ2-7	CASSKMSIGYPPYEQYF	TGTGCCAGCAGCAAAATGTCCATCGGCTACCCCCCCTACGAGCAGTACTTC
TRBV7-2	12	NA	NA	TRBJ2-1	CASSLVGATRFF	TGTGCCAGCAGCTTAGTGGGCGCAACGCGGTTCTTC
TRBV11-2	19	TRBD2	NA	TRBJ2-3	CASSLPPGLAGVARDTQYF	TGTGCCAGCAGTCTACCGCCGGGACTAGCGGGAGTAGCCCGGGATACGCAGTATTTT
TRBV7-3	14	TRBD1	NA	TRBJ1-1	CASSFTGEYTEAFF	TGTGCCAGCAGCTTCACAGGGGAGTACACTGAAGCTTTCTTT
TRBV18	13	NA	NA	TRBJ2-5	CASSPLAQETQYF	TGTGCCAGCTCACCTCTAGCCCAAGAGACCCAGTACTTC
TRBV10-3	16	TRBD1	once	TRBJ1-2	CAISESLDRDRGGYTF	TGTGCCATCAGTGAGTCGCTTGACCGGGACAGGGGCGGCTACACCTTC
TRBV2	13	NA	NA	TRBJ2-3	CASFLMGTDTQYF	TGTGCCAGCTTCCTAATGGGCACAGATACGCAGTATTTT
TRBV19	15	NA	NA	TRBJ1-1	CASTFGPGMGTEAFF	TGTGCCAGTACCTTCGGGCCCGGGATGGGGACTGAAGCTTTCTTT
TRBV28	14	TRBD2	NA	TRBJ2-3	CASSLAGGTDTQYF	TGTGCCAGCAGTTTGGCGGGAGGGACAGATACGCAGTATTTT
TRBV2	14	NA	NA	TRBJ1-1	CASSDRVTNTEAFF	TGTGCCAGCAGTGATCGTGTCACTAACACTGAAGCTTTCTTT
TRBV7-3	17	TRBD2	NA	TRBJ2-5	CASSLNGAGGRQETQYF	TGTGCCAGCAGCTTAAATGGAGCGGGAGGGCGGCAAGAGACCCAGTACTTC
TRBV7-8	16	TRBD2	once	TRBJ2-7	CASSLVGSGASYEQYF	TGTGCCAGCAGCTTAGTGGGTAGCGGGGCGTCCTACGAGCAGTACTTC
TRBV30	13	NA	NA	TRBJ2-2	CAWSSQQVGELFF	TGTGCCTGGAGTTCCCAGCAAGTCGGGGAGCTGTTTTTT
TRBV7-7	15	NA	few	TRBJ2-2	CATGPLALTPGELFF	TGTGCCACCGGCCCCCTAGCCTTGACACCGGGGGAGCTGTTTTTT
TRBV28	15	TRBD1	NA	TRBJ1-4	CASRTRHQGGEKLFF	TGTGCCAGCAGAACTCGACACCAGGGGGGGGAAAAACTGTTTTTT
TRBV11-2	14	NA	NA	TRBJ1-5	CASSSGAEGPAQHF	TGTGCCAGCAGCTCCGGAGCCGAGGGTCCAGCCCAGCATTTT